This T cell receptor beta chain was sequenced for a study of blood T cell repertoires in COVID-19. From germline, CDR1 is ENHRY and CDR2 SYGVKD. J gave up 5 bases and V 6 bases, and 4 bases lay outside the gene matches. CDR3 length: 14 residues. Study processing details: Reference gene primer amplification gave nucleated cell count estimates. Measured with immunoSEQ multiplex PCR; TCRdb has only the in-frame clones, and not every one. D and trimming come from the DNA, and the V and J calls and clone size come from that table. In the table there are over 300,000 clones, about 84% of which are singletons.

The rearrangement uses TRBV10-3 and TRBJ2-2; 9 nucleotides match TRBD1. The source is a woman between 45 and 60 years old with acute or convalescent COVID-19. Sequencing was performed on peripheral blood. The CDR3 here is CAIRGQGGTGELFF. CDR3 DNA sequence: TGTGCCATCAGGGGACAGGGTGGGACCGGGGAGCTGTTTTTT.